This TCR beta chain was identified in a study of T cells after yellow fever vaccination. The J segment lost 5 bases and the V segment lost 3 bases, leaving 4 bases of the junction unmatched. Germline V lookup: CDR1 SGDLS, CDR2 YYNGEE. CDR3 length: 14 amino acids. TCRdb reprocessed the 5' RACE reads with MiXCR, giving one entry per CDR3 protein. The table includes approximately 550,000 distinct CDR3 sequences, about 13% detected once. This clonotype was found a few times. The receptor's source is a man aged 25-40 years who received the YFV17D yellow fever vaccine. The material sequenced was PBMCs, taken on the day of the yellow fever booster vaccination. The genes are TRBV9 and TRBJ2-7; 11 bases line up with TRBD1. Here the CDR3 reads CASSARTGGDEQYF. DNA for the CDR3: TGTGCCAGCAGCGCGCGGACAGGGGGCGACGAGCAGTACTTC.